Presented here are 30 T cell receptor beta chains from one specimen sequenced in a study of control samples from healthy donors and cancer patients. This table comes from immunoSEQ multiplex PCR, and its TCRdb copy is limited to in-frame clones, with some not included. Of around 84,000 clones in the sample, 75% to 95% were seen once. Sequenced sample: blood. These receptors were collected from a man in his thirties or forties in good health.

CDR3 nucleotide sequence: TGTGCCAGCAGTCAAACCCACAGTCTCTCCTACGAGCAGTACTTC. This encodes CASSQTHSLSYEQYF. The rearrangement joins TRBV6-6 to TRBJ2-7; unclear D gene. The germline V gene has CDR1 MNHNY and CDR2 SVGAGI (reference sequence). The CDR3 is made up of 15 amino acids. The germline V and J ends were trimmed by 5 bases and 0 bases, with 14 bases remaining between them.

The rearrangement uses TRBV6-1 and TRBJ1-2, with 7 bases aligning to TRBD1. The CDR3 extends over 17 amino acids. CDR1 and CDR2 (germline): MNHNS, SASEGT. J was trimmed by 3 bases and V by 0 bases; bases with no gene match: 10. The CDR3 bases are TGTGCCAGCAGTGAAGCTTTTCGGGCAGGGGGGGACTATGGCTACACCTTC. Protein product: CASSEAFRAGGDYGYTF.

CDR3 residues: CASSLARTETYEQYF. In DNA, the CDR3 is TGTGCCAGCAGCTTAGCGCGGACAGAGACCTACGAGCAGTACTTC. The gene calls are TRBV7-9 and TRBJ2-7; D might be TRBD1 (6 bases). V lost 0 bases to trimming and J lost 2 bases, with 11 bases between them. This CDR3 comprises 15 residues. Looked up from germline, CDR1 is SEHNR and CDR2 is FQNEAQ (reference sequence).

The V gene is TRBV4-2, the J gene TRBJ1-1; TRBD1 aligns across 7 bases. With V trimmed by 4 bases and J by 0 bases, 8 bases remained unmatched. Per the germline V gene, CDR1 is LGHNA and CDR2 is YNFKEQ. The CDR3 covers 16 residues. CDR3 sequence: CASSRGTDVMNTEAFF. CDR3 coding DNA: TGTGCCAGCAGCCGAGGGACAGACGTGATGAACACTGAAGCTTTCTTT.

The genes are TRBV30 and TRBJ1-6, with D tentatively TRBD1 (6 bases). Germline CDR1 GTSNPN, CDR2 SVGIG (reference sequence). V shed 5 bases and J shed 7 bases, with 15 bases lying between them. The CDR3 is 14 amino acids. The CDR3 DNA is TGTGCCTGGCGCCTGGCTACAGGGAATTCACCCCTCCACTTT. Translated: CAWRLATGNSPLHF.

This clone was detected only once. J is TRBJ1-2 and V is TRBV6-6; D not resolved. CDR1 MNHNY and CDR2 SVGAGI come from the germline V gene (reference sequence). V was cut by 6 bases and J by 8 bases, with 13 bases left in between. The CDR3 length is 12 residues. CDR3 DNA sequence: TGTGCCAGCAGCCCCTTGGTTACGGGCTACACCTTC. Translating gives CASSPLVTGYTF.

This chain links TRBV12-5 with TRBJ2-1; 12 nucleotides agree with TRBD1. The V segment lost 6 bases and the J segment 7 bases; nucleotides outside the gene matches: 4. The CDR3 is 14 residues long. Germline V gene sequence: CDR1 LGHNT, CDR2 FRNRAP. The chain's CDR3 is CASGGTGGQNEQFF. The CDR3 DNA reads TGTGCTAGTGGGGGGACAGGGGGCCAGAATGAGCAGTTCTTC.

This chain joins TRBV19 and TRBJ1-5; D ambiguous. Germline V gene sequence: CDR1 LNHDA, CDR2 SQIVND (reference sequence). The germline V and J ends were trimmed by 1 base and 7 bases, with 5 bases remaining between them. The CDR3 has 12 residues. CDR3 coding DNA: TGTGCCAGTAGTATAGGTTCCCAGCCCCAGCATTTT. Protein: CASSIGSQPQHF.

V gene TRBV4-1 combines with J gene TRBJ2-6; D possibly matches TRBD1 or TRBD2 (5 bases each). Per the germline V gene, CDR1 is MGHRA and CDR2 is YSYEKL. The V and J ends lost 1 base and 2 bases respectively, with 9 bases between them. The CDR3 covers 16 residues. In DNA form, the CDR3 reads TGCGCCAGCAGCCAAGGCGAGGGACCTGGGGCCAACGTCCTGACTTTC. This sequence encodes CASSQGEGPGANVLTF.

The genes are TRBV9 and TRBJ2-3, with D maybe TRBD2 (6 bases). Trimming shortened V by 0 bases and J by 1 base, and 12 bases separated the two germline ends. CDR3 size: 16 residues. Looked up from germline, CDR1 is SGDLS and CDR2 is YYNGEE. Written as DNA, the CDR3 is TGTGCCAGCAGCGTAGCGGAGGGTGAGGGCACAGATACGCAGTATTTT. Its translation: CASSVAEGEGTDTQYF.

The rearrangement links TRBV10-3 to TRBJ2-7; 10 bases align to TRBD1. CDR1 ENHRY and CDR2 SYGVKD come from the germline V gene. The CDR3 is 13 amino acids. The junction had 6 bases not matched to a gene; V was cut back by 10 bases and J by 3 bases. This CDR3 is CATRQGAGYEQYF. The CDR3 DNA is TGTGCCACCCGACAGGGGGCGGGCTACGAGCAGTACTTC.

This rearrangement joins TRBV7-2 to TRBJ1-2; D remains ambiguous. Trimming cost V 2 bases and J 4 bases, with 8 bases left between them. The CDR3 covers 13 residues. Germline CDR1 and CDR2: SGHTA and FQGNSA. This CDR3 is CASSLRIFYGYTF. As DNA, the CDR3 is TGTGCCAGCAGCTTAAGGATTTTCTATGGCTACACCTTC.

The rearrangement joins TRBV28 to TRBJ2-3; 11 nucleotides align to TRBD2. This CDR3 has 16 amino acids. V dropped 4 bases and J dropped 2; count of bases not matched to a gene: 5. The V gene's germline CDR1 is MDHEN and CDR2 SYDVKM. This CDR3 is CASSSILAGATDTQYF. The CDR3 DNA sequence: TGTGCCAGCAGTTCCATACTAGCGGGGGCCACAGATACGCAGTATTTT.

The V gene is TRBV18, the J gene TRBJ1-2, with a possible D match to TRBD1 (5 bases). In germline, CDR1 is KGHSH, CDR2 LQKENI. V lost 6 bases to trimming and J lost 8 bases, with 16 bases between them. The CDR3 sequence is 13 residues long. CDR3 region: CASSVGAGEGYTF. CDR3 bases: TGTGCCAGCTCCGTAGGAGCGGGGGAAGGCTACACCTTC.

The sample holds one count of this clone. V and J are TRBV6-5 and TRBJ2-7, with 8 positions matching TRBD2. CDR1 and CDR2 (germline): MNHEY, SVGAGI. V was clipped by 8 bases and J by 4 bases; unmatched bases: 10. The CDR3 is 14 residues long. The CDR3 region has the DNA TGTGCCAGCTTGAGATCCGGGAGGGCGTACGAGCAGTACTTC. It is translated as CASLRSGRAYEQYF.

The gene calls are TRBV6-5 and TRBJ2-7, with TRBD2 as a possible D gene (5 bases). Germline lookup yields CDR1 MNHEY and CDR2 SVGAGI. V lost 7 bases, J lost 1 base, and 14 bases lay in between. The CDR3 has 14 residues. The CDR3 protein is CASIPPGTSYEQYF. In DNA, the CDR3 is TGTGCCAGCATTCCCCCGGGAACTTCCTACGAGCAGTACTTC.

The rearrangement uses TRBV6-5 and TRBJ2-7, with D possibly being TRBD1 (6 bases). Trimming stripped 7 bases from V and 3 bases from J, with 16 bases between. There are 14 residues in the CDR3. Germline loops: CDR1 MNHEY, CDR2 SVGAGI. The CDR3 DNA reads as TGTGCCAGCACTAGTTCAGGGGATTACTACGAGCAGTACTTC. As protein: CASTSSGDYYEQYF.

The gene calls are TRBV19 and TRBJ1-5, with TRBD1 matching 7 bases. The CDR3 is 21 residues long. V lost 5 bases to trimming and J lost 4 bases; unmatched junction nucleotides: 26. Germline CDR1 is LNHDA and CDR2 is SQIVND (reference sequence). The CDR3 bases are TGTGCCAGTAGTCCGGGGGGGACAGTCAGGGGCACGATTAAAAGTAATCAGCCCCAGCATTTT. Amino acids: CASSPGGTVRGTIKSNQPQHF.

This sequence joins TRBV3-1 (or the pseudogene TRBV3-2) and TRBJ2-3; TRBD2 aligns across 11 bases. J gave up 2 bases and V 5 bases, and 6 bases lay outside the gene matches. This CDR3 contains 16 residues. Germline values: CDR1 LGHDT, CDR2 YNNKEL (reference sequence). The DNA of the CDR3 is TGTGCCAGCAGCTCGCTAGCGGGGGGACTCACAGATACGCAGTATTTT. Encoded protein: CASSSLAGGLTDTQYF.

CDR3 sequence: CASSWGRYYGYTF. As DNA, the CDR3 is TGTGCCAGTAGCTGGGGACGGTACTATGGCTACACCTTC. The chain employs TRBV19 and TRBJ1-2; the D gene is possibly TRBD1 (5 bases). This CDR3 comprises 13 residues. The V end lost 6 bases, the J end lost 3 bases, and 11 bases lay between the germline ends. CDR1 is LNHDA and CDR2 is SQIVND in the germline V gene (reference sequence).

V gene TRBV3-1 (or the pseudogene TRBV3-2) combines with J gene TRBJ1-4; D call uncertain. Germline CDR1 reads LGHDT; CDR2 reads YNNKEL (reference sequence). V gave up 0 bases and J gave up 6 bases, with 11 bases separating them. The CDR3 totals 15 residues. The DNA for the CDR3 is TGTGCCAGCAGCCAAGATGGGCTGGGTGATGAAAAACTGTTTTTT. This encodes CASSQDGLGDEKLFF.

This rearrangement joins TRBV7-6 to TRBJ2-3; D ambiguous. The CDR3 is 14 amino acids. Germline V CDR1 and CDR2: SGHVS, FNYEAQ. The V gene lost 5 bases and the J gene lost 2 bases, with 11 bases spanning the gap. CDR3 in amino acids: CASSPRGSTDTQYF. In DNA form, the CDR3 reads TGTGCCAGCAGCCCCCGTGGCTCCACAGATACGCAGTATTTT.

Here the CDR3 reads CASTLWGGHQPQHF. The CDR3 region has the DNA TGTGCCAGTACCCTATGGGGGGGACACCAGCCCCAGCATTTT. The chain links TRBV19 to TRBJ1-5; possibly TRBD1 for D (6 bases). V was trimmed by 7 bases and J by 7 bases, leaving 17 bases between them. CDR1 LNHDA and CDR2 SQIVND come from the germline V gene (reference sequence). The CDR3 has 14 residues.

The gene calls are TRBV25-1 and TRBJ2-7; 9 bases are a match to TRBD1. Germline V gives CDR1 MGHDK, CDR2 SYGVNS. V dropped 6 bases and J dropped 3; count of bases not matched to a gene: 3. The length of the CDR3 is 13 residues. CDR3 DNA sequence: TGTGCCAGCAGGGGGGACAGGGACTACGAGCAGTACTTC. It is translated as CASRGDRDYEQYF.

J is TRBJ2-7 and V is TRBV19, with D tentatively TRBD1 (5 bases). The CDR3 consists of 13 residues. The V end lost 5 bases, the J end lost 2 bases, and 10 bases lay between the germline ends. Germline CDR1 is LNHDA and CDR2 is SQIVND (reference sequence). Written as DNA, the CDR3 is TGTGCCAGTAGTCCTCGACAGACCTACGAGCAGTACTTC. It encodes CASSPRQTYEQYF. Full variable domain (missing parts from reference TRBV19 and TRBJ2-7): DGGITQSPKYLFRKEGQNVTLSCEQNLNHDAMYWYRQDPGQGLRLIYYSQIVNDFQKGDIAEGYSVSREKKESFPLTVTSAQKNPTAFYLCASSPRQTYEQYFGPGTRLTVT.

The rearrangement links TRBV14 to TRBJ2-6; D is undetermined. This CDR3 spans 13 amino acids. Germline CDR1 SGHDN, CDR2 FVKESK. V lost 3 bases to trimming and J lost 4 bases, with 4 bases between them. CDR3 nucleotides: TGTGCCAGCAGCCATGAAGGGGCCAACGTCCTGACTTTC. Encoded protein: CASSHEGANVLTF.

The chain combines TRBV29-1 with TRBJ1-1, with no clear D. The germline CDR1 and CDR2 sequences are SQVTM and ANQGSEA. The CDR3 sequence is 12 residues long. Trimming stripped 7 bases from V and 4 bases from J, with 13 bases between. CDR3 sequence: CSENSRSTEAFF. DNA for the CDR3: TGCAGCGAGAATTCAAGATCCACTGAAGCTTTCTTT.

The CDR3 sequence is CASSLVSLSPNTGELFF. DNA of the CDR3: TGTGCCAGCAGCTTAGTCAGCCTATCACCGAACACCGGGGAGCTGTTTTTT. The gene calls are TRBV7-9 and TRBJ2-2; D is unclear. CDR1 and CDR2 (germline): SEHNR, FQNEAQ (reference sequence). V dropped 1 base and J dropped 0 bases, with 12 bases sitting between them. This CDR3 region has 17 residues.

This clone was observed a single time. The chain combines TRBV5-8 with TRBJ2-5, with D perhaps matching TRBD1 (5 bases). Trimming left V 2 bases short and J 0 bases short, with 8 bases between. Germline V CDR1 and CDR2: SGHTS, YDEGEE. The CDR3 has 14 amino acids. The CDR3 loop is CASSLDSYQETQYF. CDR3 bases: TGTGCCAGCAGCTTAGACAGCTACCAAGAGACCCAGTACTTC.

The gene calls are TRBV4-3 and TRBJ1-2; no firm D call. From germline, CDR1 is LGHNA and CDR2 YSLEER. The CDR3 sequence is 15 residues long. V gave up 0 bases and J gave up 3 bases, with 11 bases separating them. For the CDR3, the DNA is TGCGCCAGCAGCCAAGATTACGATACCTACTATGGCTACACCTTC. Translation: CASSQDYDTYYGYTF.